The 9 T cell receptor beta chains below come from one sample, sequenced in a study of blood T cell repertoires in COVID-19. Assay used: immunoSEQ multiplex PCR; TCRdb lists only in-frame clones, some missing. The sample lists about 34,000 clones, approximately 88% occurring once. The sequencing sample was made of peripheral blood. The receptors were sampled from a man aged 55-75 years with active COVID-19.

The chain employs TRBV2 and TRBJ2-7; D might be TRBD1 (5 bases). Trimming left V 4 bases short and J 4 bases short, with 14 bases between. The CDR3 has 14 residues. Germline V gene data show CDR1 as SNHLY and CDR2 as FYNNEI. CDR3 sequence (DNA): TGTGCCAGCAGTGGGAAGACAGAAATTTACGAGCAGTACTTC. It encodes CASSGKTEIYEQYF. The variable domain in full, with the rest retrieved from reference TRBV2 and TRBJ2-7, is EPEVTQTPSHQVTQMGQEVILRCVPISNHLYFYWYRQILGQKVEFLVSFYNNEISEKSEIFDDQFSVERPDGSNFTLKIRSTKLEDSAMYFCASSGKTEIYEQYFGPGTRLTVT.

The chain has TRBV7-3 and TRBJ2-1; D possibly corresponds to TRBD2 (6 bases). The CDR3 consists of 15 residues. V was pared by 2 bases and J by 0 bases, with 8 bases between. Germline V gives CDR1 SGHTA, CDR2 FQGTGA. CDR3 nucleotides: TGTGCCAGCAGCTTACTCGGGAGCTCCTACAATGAGCAGTTCTTC. It yields the protein CASSLLGSSYNEQFF.

The chain carries TRBV18 and TRBJ2-7; D is perhaps TRBD1 (9 bases). Trimming took off 3 bases at V and 8 bases at J, with 20 bases between the two ends. The CDR3 spans 15 residues. Germline CDR1 is KGHSH and CDR2 is LQKENI. The CDR3 bases are TGTGCCAGCTCACCGCCCGGGACAGGGACTAGGAAGCAGTACTTC. Protein sequence: CASSPPGTGTRKQYF.

The chain carries TRBV2 and TRBJ1-2; 9 positions agree with TRBD1. The CDR3 is 16 amino acids. Germline CDR1 SNHLY, CDR2 FYNNEI. Trimming cost V 1 base and J 4 bases; bases outside gene matches: 7. DNA of the CDR3: TGTGCCAGCAGTGAAGTAGAGGACAGGGGCCTCTATGGCTACACCTTC. Its translation: CASSEVEDRGLYGYTF.

This chain connects TRBV6-6 to TRBJ2-5; 11 nucleotides agree with TRBD2. The CDR3 runs 15 residues. Unmatched junction bases numbered 2, after V lost 0 bases and J lost 5 bases. Germline CDR1 and CDR2: MNHNY and SVGAGI (reference sequence). CDR3: CASSYSPSGRETQYF. The CDR3, as DNA: TGTGCCAGCAGTTACTCGCCTAGCGGGAGGGAGACCCAGTACTTC.

This chain joins TRBV12-3 or TRBV12-4 and TRBJ2-5; no reliable D call. V dropped 3 bases and J dropped 5 bases, with 4 bases sitting between them. CDR3 length: 11 residues. The CDR3 DNA sequence: TGTGCCAGCAGTTTCGGGGAGACCCAGTACTTC. Amino acid sequence: CASSFGETQYF.

This chain uses TRBV6-5 with TRBJ2-2; 7 positions agree with TRBD2. Germline lookup yields CDR1 MNHEY and CDR2 SVGAGI. The CDR3 has 14 amino acids. The V segment lost 10 bases and the J segment 4 bases; nucleotides outside the gene matches: 9. For the CDR3, the DNA is TGTGCCACCGTAGCGGGTTGGGGCACCGGGGAGCTGTTTTTT. It is translated as CATVAGWGTGELFF.

The genes are TRBV4-1 and TRBJ2-7; 9 positions agree with TRBD2. The germline CDR1 and CDR2 sequences are MGHRA and YSYEKL. This CDR3 contains 16 residues. J was trimmed by 4 bases and V by 0 bases; bases with no gene match: 7. CDR3 sequence: CASSQDETSGAYEQYF. The DNA of the CDR3 is TGCGCCAGCAGCCAAGATGAGACTAGCGGCGCTTACGAGCAGTACTTC.

V is TRBV7-3 and J is TRBJ2-7, with TRBD1 matching 8 bases. The germline CDR1 and CDR2 sequences are SGHTA and FQGTGA. Unmatched junction bases numbered 3, after V lost 2 bases and J lost 0 bases. The CDR3 consists of 15 residues. CDR3 DNA: TGTGCCAGCAGCTTAGGGACAGGAAACTCCTACGAGCAGTACTTC. It codes for CASSLGTGNSYEQYF.